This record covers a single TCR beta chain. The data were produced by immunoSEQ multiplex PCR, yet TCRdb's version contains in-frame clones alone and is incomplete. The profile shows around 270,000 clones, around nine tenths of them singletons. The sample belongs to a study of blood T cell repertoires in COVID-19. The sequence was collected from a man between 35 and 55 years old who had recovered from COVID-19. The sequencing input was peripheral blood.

The CDR3 DNA is TGTGCCCACGACAGTGATGGCTACACCTTC. Translated: CAHDSDGYTF. V is TRBV10-3 and J is TRBJ1-2; the D gene is possibly TRBD1 (5 bases). The length of the CDR3 is 10 residues. V was clipped by 11 bases and J by 6 bases, with 10 bases between them. Germline lookup yields CDR1 ENHRY and CDR2 SYGVKD.